This entry is about one T cell receptor (beta chain). Its antigen remains unknown. Germline lookup yields CDR1 SQVTM and CDR2 ANQGSEA. The CDR3 sequence is 14 residues long. The V end was cut by 5 bases, the J end by 6 bases, with 14 bases between. CD4+ T cells from unexposed donors were obtained before the COVID-19 pandemic (2011-2018). CD4+ T cells were isolated from the cells after around 11 days of culture. The sample belongs to a study of CD4 T cells in relation to SARS-CoV-2 and coronaviruses. About the study: PBMCs were cultured with antigen for roughly 10 days before TCR beta sequencing.

This table comes from immunoSEQ multiplex PCR, and its TCRdb copy is limited to in-frame clones, with some not included. The table includes about 23,000 clones, 76% detected once. This receptor was taken from a human donor in good health. The sample taken for sequencing was CD4+ T cells from PBMCs, cultured in vitro. The chain employs TRBV29-1 and TRBJ1-6; D remains unclear. CDR3 nucleotides: TGCAGCGTTCGCGACGGAAGCTCTAATTCACCCCTCCACTTT. Translating gives CSVRDGSSNSPLHF.